This TCR beta chain emerged from a study of T cells after yellow fever vaccination. This clonotype has more than one count but fewer than ten. V was trimmed by 5 bases and J by 4 bases, leaving 9 bases between them. CDR1 is SGHDT and CDR2 is YYEEEE in the germline V gene. The CDR3 extends over 12 amino acids. 5'RACE template switching generated TCR cDNA, adding a universal primer site and UMIs. TCRdb ran MiXCR on the 5' RACE reads and lists one entry per CDR3 protein. The sample has approximately 300,000 distinct CDR3 sequences, about 11% seen once. The TCR originated in a man aged 18 to 30 who received the YFV17D yellow fever vaccine. Sequencing used CD4+ T cells sorted from PBMCs, obtained 45 days after the yellow fever booster vaccination. The chain couples TRBV5-6 to TRBJ2-5, with a weak D call TRBD2 (5 bases). The CDR3, as DNA: TGTGCCAGCAGTAGTAGCGTAGAGACCCAGTACTTC. Encoded protein: CASSSSVETQYF.